This T cell receptor (beta chain) was captured in a study of T cell repertoires in cytomegalovirus infection. Looking at the study overall: Carrying CMV and the relevant HLA type showed in public TCR beta signatures.

The CDR3 covers 11 residues. Trimming stripped 7 bases from V and 8 bases from J, with 8 bases between. Notes on this clonotype: The antigen is unknown.

TCRdb processed the reads anew with MiXCR; each CDR3 protein has one entry. This table holds over 150,000 distinct CDR3 sequences, about a sixth found once. Whole-study findings and limits: Based on cumulative public TCR beta family frequency, carriers of CMV plus the relevant HLA were identified. CMV-specific TCR beta clonotypes restricted by HLA-C dominated the ex vivo response.

Sequenced material: CD8+ T cells from PBMCs. This TCR derives from a human donor in good health (CMV status not recorded). Some clones in this sample may be carry-over from other donors' samples. The chain is built from TRBV12-3 or TRBV12-4 and TRBJ1-4; D uncertain. CDR3 amino acids: CASTRGEKLFF. DNA of the CDR3: TGTGCCAGCACGCGAGGGGAAAAACTGTTTTTT.